This T cell receptor beta chain stems from a study of graft-versus-host responses after intestinal transplantation. Concerning this clone: Its target is unknown.

Here immunoSEQ multiplex PCR was the method, and the copy in TCRdb shows in-frame clones only, minus some. This sample has approximately 110,000 clones, with about 92% found just once. V lost 6 bases, J lost 0 bases, and 11 bases lay in between. This CDR3 has 13 residues. The V gene's germline CDR1 is SQVTM and CDR2 ANQGSEA. This TCR came from a human donor who was the organ donor for an intestinal transplant. The sequencing used unstimulated CD8+ T cells sorted from spleen or lymph node cells, collected before transplant. J is TRBJ1-1 and V is TRBV29-1; D is unresolved. Here the CDR3 reads CSVPSSLNTEAFF. The CDR3 bases are TGCAGCGTCCCCAGTAGCCTGAACACTGAAGCTTTCTTT.